This TCR beta chain was observed in a study of blood T cell repertoires in COVID-19. Background on the study: COVID-19 samples, acute and convalescent, were from the United States, Italy and Spain.

CDR3 length: 14 residues. Germline V lookup: CDR1 MNHEY, CDR2 SVGAGI. The germline V and J ends were trimmed by 6 bases and 8 bases, with 14 bases remaining between them. Per the original methods: Reference gene primer amplification in the assay estimated nucleated cell counts. Assay: immunoSEQ multiplex PCR; the TCRdb copy retains only in-frame clones and omits some. V and J calls and clone size are as listed in that table; D and trimming were resolved from the DNA. This table has under 300,000 clones, 75% to 90% appearing once. Each participant's cohort was designated according to participant-reported clinical history. Either two negative PCRs, clearance, or symptom resolution qualified Cohort 3 donors as recovered.

The receptor was derived from a woman aged 45-65 years who had recovered from COVID-19. The sample was PBMCs or T cells enriched from blood (not recorded which). The chain recombines TRBV6-5 with TRBJ1-6, with unresolved D. The CDR3 here is CASRRESDHSPLHF. CDR3 bases: TGTGCCAGCAGGAGGGAGTCAGATCATTCACCCCTCCACTTT.